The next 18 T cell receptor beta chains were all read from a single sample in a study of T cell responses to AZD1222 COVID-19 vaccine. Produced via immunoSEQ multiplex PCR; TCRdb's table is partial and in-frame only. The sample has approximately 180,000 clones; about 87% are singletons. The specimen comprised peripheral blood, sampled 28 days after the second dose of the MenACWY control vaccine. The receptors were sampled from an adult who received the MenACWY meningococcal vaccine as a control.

The CDR3 nucleotides are TGTGCCAGCAGCTTAAGAGGCGGCGGGAGTGGCACAGATACGCAGTATTTT. It encodes CASSLRGGGSGTDTQYF. V and J are TRBV7-2 and TRBJ2-3, with TRBD2 matching over 7 bases. V was pared by 2 bases and J by 1 base, with 9 bases of the junction left unmatched. This CDR3 has 17 amino acids. Germline values: CDR1 SGHTA, CDR2 FQGNSA.

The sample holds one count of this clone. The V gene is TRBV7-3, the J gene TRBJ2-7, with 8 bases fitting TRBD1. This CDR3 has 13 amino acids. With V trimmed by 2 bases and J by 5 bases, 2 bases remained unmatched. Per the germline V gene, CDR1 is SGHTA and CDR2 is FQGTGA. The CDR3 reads CASSLQGADEQYF. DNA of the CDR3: TGTGCCAGCAGCTTACAGGGGGCCGACGAGCAGTACTTC. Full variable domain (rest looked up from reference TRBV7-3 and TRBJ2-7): GAGVSQTPSNKVTEKGKYVELRCDPISGHTALYWYRQSLGQGPEFLIYFQGTGAADDSGLPNDRFFAVRPEGSVSTLKIQRTERGDSAVYLCASSLQGADEQYFGPGTRLTVT.

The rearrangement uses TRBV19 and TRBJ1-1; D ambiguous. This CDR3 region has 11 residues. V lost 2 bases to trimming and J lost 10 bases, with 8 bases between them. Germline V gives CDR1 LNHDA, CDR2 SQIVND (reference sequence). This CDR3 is CASSIREGAFF. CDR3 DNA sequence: TGTGCCAGTAGTATAAGGGAGGGAGCTTTCTTT.

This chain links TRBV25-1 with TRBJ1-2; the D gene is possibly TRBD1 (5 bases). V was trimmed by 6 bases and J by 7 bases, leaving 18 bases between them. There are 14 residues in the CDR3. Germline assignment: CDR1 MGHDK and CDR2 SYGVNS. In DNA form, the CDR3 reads TGTGCCAGCAGGGGGGATGGGTCCCCCGCTGGCTACACCTTC. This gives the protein CASRGDGSPAGYTF.

In DNA, the CDR3 is TGTGCCAGCAGCCCGAATTTTCTCCTTCCCACAGGGCAGTACTTC. Its protein product is CASSPNFLLPTGQYF. The rearrangement links TRBV14 to TRBJ2-7, with TRBD1 as a possible D gene (5 bases). Trimming left V 4 bases short and J 9 bases short, with 22 bases between. The CDR3 sequence is 15 residues long. Germline-derived CDR1 and CDR2 are SGHDN and FVKESK.

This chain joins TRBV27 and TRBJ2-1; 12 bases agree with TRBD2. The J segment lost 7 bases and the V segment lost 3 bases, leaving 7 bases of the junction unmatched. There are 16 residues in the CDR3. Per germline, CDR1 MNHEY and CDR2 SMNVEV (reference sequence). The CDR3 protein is CASSFPTSGSGNEQFF. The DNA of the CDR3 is TGTGCCAGCAGTTTCCCGACTAGCGGGAGTGGGAATGAGCAGTTCTTC.

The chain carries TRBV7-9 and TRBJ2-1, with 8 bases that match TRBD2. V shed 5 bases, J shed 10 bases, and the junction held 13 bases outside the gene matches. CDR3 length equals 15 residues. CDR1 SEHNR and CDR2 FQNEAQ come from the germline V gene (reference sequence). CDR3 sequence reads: CASSPGGTSLVEQFF. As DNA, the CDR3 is TGTGCCAGCAGCCCAGGTGGGACTAGTCTTGTCGAGCAGTTCTTC. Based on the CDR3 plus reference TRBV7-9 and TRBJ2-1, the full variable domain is DTGVSQNPRHKITKRGQNVTFRCDPISEHNRLYWYRQTLGQGPEFLTYFQNEAQLEKSRLLSDRFSAERPKGSFSTLEIQRTEQGDSAMYLCASSPGGTSLVEQFFGPGTRLTVL.

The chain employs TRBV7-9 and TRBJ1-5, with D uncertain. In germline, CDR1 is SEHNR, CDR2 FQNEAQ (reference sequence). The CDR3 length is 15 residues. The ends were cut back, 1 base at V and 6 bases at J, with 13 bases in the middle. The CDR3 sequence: CASSLGRPVGQPQHF. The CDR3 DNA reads TGTGCCAGCAGCTTAGGCAGACCTGTGGGTCAGCCCCAGCATTTT. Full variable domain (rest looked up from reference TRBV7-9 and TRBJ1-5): DTGVSQNPRHKITKRGQNVTFRCDPISEHNRLYWYRQTLGQGPEFLTYFQNEAQLEKSRLLSDRFSAERPKGSFSTLEIQRTEQGDSAMYLCASSLGRPVGQPQHFGDGTRLSIL.

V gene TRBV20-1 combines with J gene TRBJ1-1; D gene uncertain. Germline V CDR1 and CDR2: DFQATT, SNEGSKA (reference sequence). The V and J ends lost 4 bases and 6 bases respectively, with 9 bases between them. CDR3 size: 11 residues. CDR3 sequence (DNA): TGCAGTGCTACACACCTTTCTGAAGCTTTCTTT. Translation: CSATHLSEAFF.

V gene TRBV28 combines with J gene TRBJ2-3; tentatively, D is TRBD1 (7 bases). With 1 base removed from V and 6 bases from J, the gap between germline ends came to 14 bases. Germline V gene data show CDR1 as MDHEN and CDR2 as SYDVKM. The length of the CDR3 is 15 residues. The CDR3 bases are TGTGCCAGCAGTTTATCAGGGGGGAAGAAGGATACGCAGTATTTT. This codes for CASSLSGGKKDTQYF.

The CDR3 reads CASSSSTGGNYGYTF. CDR3 sequence (DNA): TGTGCCAGCAGTTCATCGACAGGGGGAAACTATGGCTACACCTTC. V gene TRBV6-2 or TRBV6-3 combines with J gene TRBJ1-2, with 9 bases that match TRBD1. The CDR3 length is 15 residues. Germline assignment: CDR1 MNHEY and CDR2 SVGEGT. Trimming took 4 bases from V and 2 from J; bases not matched to a gene: 5.

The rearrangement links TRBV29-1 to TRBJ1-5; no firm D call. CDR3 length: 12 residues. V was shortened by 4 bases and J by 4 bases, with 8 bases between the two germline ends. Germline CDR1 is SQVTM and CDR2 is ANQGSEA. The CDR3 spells CSVGGMNQPQHF. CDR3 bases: TGCAGCGTTGGGGGTATGAATCAGCCCCAGCATTTT.

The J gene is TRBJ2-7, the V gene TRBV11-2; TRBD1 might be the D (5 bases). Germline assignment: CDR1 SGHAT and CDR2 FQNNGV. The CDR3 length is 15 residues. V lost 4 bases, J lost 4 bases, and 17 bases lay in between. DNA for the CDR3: TGTGCCAGCAGCTACGACAGTCCCCCTCTTTACGAGCAGTACTTC. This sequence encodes CASSYDSPPLYEQYF.

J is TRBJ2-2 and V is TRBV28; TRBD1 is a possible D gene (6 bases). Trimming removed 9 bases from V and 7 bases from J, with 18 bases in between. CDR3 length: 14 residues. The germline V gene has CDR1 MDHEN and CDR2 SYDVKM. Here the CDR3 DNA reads TGTGCCAGTTCAGACAGGTTGAGGCGCGGGGAGCTGTTTTTT. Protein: CASSDRLRRGELFF.

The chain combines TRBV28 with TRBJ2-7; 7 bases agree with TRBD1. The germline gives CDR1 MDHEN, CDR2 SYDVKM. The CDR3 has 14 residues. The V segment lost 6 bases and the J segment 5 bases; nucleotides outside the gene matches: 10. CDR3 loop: CASSPTYRGHEQYF. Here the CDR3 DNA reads TGTGCCAGCAGCCCAACCTACAGGGGCCACGAGCAGTACTTC.

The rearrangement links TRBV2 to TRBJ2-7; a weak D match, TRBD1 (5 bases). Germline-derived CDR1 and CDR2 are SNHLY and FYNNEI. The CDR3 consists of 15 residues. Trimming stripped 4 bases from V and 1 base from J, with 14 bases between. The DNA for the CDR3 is TGTGCCAGCAGTGTTGACAGTTCCCTATCCTACGAGCAGTACTTC. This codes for CASSVDSSLSYEQYF.

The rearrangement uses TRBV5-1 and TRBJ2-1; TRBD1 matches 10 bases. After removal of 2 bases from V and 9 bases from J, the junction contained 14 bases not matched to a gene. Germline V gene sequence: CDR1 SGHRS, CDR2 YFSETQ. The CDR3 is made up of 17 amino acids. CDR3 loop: CASSFSRPGQGTGEQFF. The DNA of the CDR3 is TGCGCCAGCAGCTTTTCGCGGCCGGGACAGGGGACAGGTGAGCAGTTCTTC.

The CDR3 DNA sequence: TGTGCCAGCAGCTTACCCCAGGGGGGAGGACTAGCGGGAGGTTCCGTATGGGAGACCCAGTACTTC. It codes for CASSLPQGGGLAGGSVWETQYF. V usage is TRBV28 and J usage is TRBJ2-5; 14 bases agree with TRBD2. The CDR3 sequence is 22 residues long. The germline gives CDR1 MDHEN, CDR2 SYDVKM. V lost 6 bases, J lost 5 bases, and 26 bases stayed unmatched.